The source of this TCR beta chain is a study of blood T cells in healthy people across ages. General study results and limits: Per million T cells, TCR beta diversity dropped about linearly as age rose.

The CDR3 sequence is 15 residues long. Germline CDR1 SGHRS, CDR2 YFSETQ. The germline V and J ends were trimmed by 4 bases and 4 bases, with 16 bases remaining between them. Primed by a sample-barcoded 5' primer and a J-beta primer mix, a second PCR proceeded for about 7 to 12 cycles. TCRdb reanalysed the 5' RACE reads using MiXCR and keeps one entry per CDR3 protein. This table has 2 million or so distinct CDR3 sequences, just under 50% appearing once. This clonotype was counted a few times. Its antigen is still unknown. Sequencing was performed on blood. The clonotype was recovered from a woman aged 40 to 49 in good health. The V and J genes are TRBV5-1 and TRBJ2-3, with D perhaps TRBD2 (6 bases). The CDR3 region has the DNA TGCGCCAGCAGCGCAGGAGGAGGGTGGGCAGATACGCAGTATTTT. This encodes CASSAGGGWADTQYF.